A single sample gave rise to the 2 T cell receptor beta chains below, sequenced in a study of early T cells in non-severe SARS-CoV-2 infection. TCRdb analysed the 5' RACE reads with MiXCR anew, one entry per CDR3 protein. The table includes 40,000 to 60,000 distinct CDR3 sequences, roughly 9.8% detected once. Sequences were obtained from whole blood. The receptor source for this set is an adult who was a healthcare worker with PCR-confirmed SARS-CoV-2 infection or an uninfected control (not recorded which).

Ten or more counts support this clonotype. The chain employs TRBV7-2 and TRBJ2-7; D might be TRBD2 (5 bases). The CDR3 loop spans 14 amino acids. V shed 4 bases and J shed 0 bases, with 10 bases lying between them. Germline CDR1 reads SGHTA; CDR2 reads FQGNSA. CDR3 amino acids: CASSSDWISYEQYF. The CDR3 nucleotides are TGTGCCAGCAGCTCGGACTGGATCTCCTACGAGCAGTACTTC.

Notes on this clonotype: It may be a read error: a sequence one base away is much more abundant. This rearrangement joins TRBV28 to TRBJ1-1; tentatively, D is TRBD1 (6 bases). This CDR3 comprises 13 residues. Germline CDR1 is MDHEN and CDR2 is SYDVKM. As DNA, the CDR3 is TGTGCCAACAGTACAGGGACGTACACTGAAGCTTTCTTT. This encodes CANSTGTYTEAFF.